The subject of this entry is one T cell receptor beta chain. There are 18 residues in the CDR3. Germline lookup yields CDR1 ENHRY and CDR2 SYGVKD. The V segment lost 2 bases and the J segment 6 bases; nucleotides outside the gene matches: 15. The sample belongs to a study of blood T cell repertoires in COVID-19. Study-level background: T cells, B-cell-depleted T cells, or PBMCs supplied cDNA or gDNA.

Sequencing used immunoSEQ multiplex PCR; TCRdb keeps in-frame clones, though not all of them. The data show fewer than 250,000 clones, just under 85% seen once. The chain combines TRBV10-3 with TRBJ2-4, with 8 bases fitting TRBD2. This TCR was recovered from a woman aged 55 to 70 with active or convalescent COVID-19. Sequenced input: peripheral blood. Written as DNA, the CDR3 is TGTGCCATCAGTGAGCTTCCCCCCGGACTAGCCGAGTTAAACATTCAGTACTTC. Its protein product is CAISELPPGLAELNIQYF.